These 30 T cell receptor beta chains share one sample of origin, sequenced in a study of shared clonotypes between healthy human individuals. Only in-frame clones appear in the TCRdb table, and some are missing; sequencing was by immunoSEQ multiplex PCR. The repertoire has approximately 620,000 clones, around 97% of them found once; the top ten carry around 0.06%. The sequenced material came from naive CD4+ T cells sorted from blood. The subset was: CD45RA+ positively selected. These TCRs come from a woman aged 30 to 39 in good health.

The chain uses TRBV7-2 and TRBJ1-5; D possibly corresponds to TRBD1 (5 bases). Germline V gene lookup returns CDR1 SGHTA and CDR2 FQGNSA. The CDR3 extends over 16 amino acids. The V end lost 4 bases, the J end lost 7 bases, and 20 bases lay between the germline ends. Here the CDR3 reads CASSYQGTGNGQPQHF. The CDR3 DNA is TGTGCCAGCAGCTACCAAGGGACGGGGAATGGCCAGCCCCAGCATTTT. Using reference TRBV7-2 and TRBJ1-5 for the parts outside the CDR3, the full variable domain is GAGVSQSPSNKVTEKGKDVELRCDPISGHTALYWYRQSLGQGLEFLIYFQGNSAPDKSGLPSDRFSAERTGGSVSTLTIQRTQQEDSAVYLCASSYQGTGNGQPQHFGDGTRLSIL.

The chain uses TRBV9 and TRBJ2-3; D is undetermined. The CDR3 spans 13 residues. The V end was cut by 0 bases, the J end by 6 bases, with 8 bases between. Germline V gene lookup returns CDR1 SGDLS and CDR2 YYNGEE. The CDR3 loop is CASSVGYSDTQYF. CDR3 coding DNA: TGTGCCAGCAGCGTAGGGTACTCGGATACGCAGTATTTT.

The chain carries TRBV19 and TRBJ2-1; 13 nucleotides align to TRBD2. Trimming at V came to 3 bases and at J to 10 bases, leaving 6 bases not matched to a gene. The germline V gene encodes CDR1 LNHDA and CDR2 SQIVND (reference sequence). The CDR3 sequence is 15 residues long. CDR3 bases: TGTGCCAGTAGTATCCGGACTAGCGGGAGTAAAGAGCAGTTCTTC. Protein product: CASSIRTSGSKEQFF.

The chain links TRBV25-1 to TRBJ1-2; TRBD1 agrees at 8 bases. Germline trimming cut 6 bases from V and 7 bases from J; bases unmatched to any gene: 7. The CDR3 runs to 13 residues. Looked up from germline, CDR1 is MGHDK and CDR2 is SYGVNS. Here the CDR3 DNA reads TGTGCCAGCAGAGGGCAGGGGGCCCTTGGCTACACCTTC. It specifies CASRGQGALGYTF.

For this clone: The identical CDR3 is also encoded by other nucleotide sequences in the sample. The J gene is TRBJ2-7, the V gene TRBV28; D perhaps matches TRBD2 (6 bases). Germline CDR1 reads MDHEN; CDR2 reads SYDVKM. Trimming cost V 5 bases and J 2 bases, with 10 bases left between them. The CDR3 extends over 13 amino acids. CDR3 DNA: TGTGCCAGCAGTCCCGGGGGACCCTACGAGCAGTACTTC. Amino acid sequence: CASSPGGPYEQYF. Full variable domain (remainder filled in from reference TRBV28 and TRBJ2-7): DVKVTQSSRYLVKRTGEKVFLECVQDMDHENMFWYRQDPGLGLRLIYFSYDVKMKEKGDIPEGYSVSREKKERFSLILESASTNQTSMYLCASSPGGPYEQYFGPGTRLTVT.

The rearrangement uses TRBV5-1 and TRBJ2-7; no firm D call. Looked up from germline, CDR1 is SGHRS and CDR2 is YFSETQ. Trimming left V 3 bases short and J 3 bases short, with 10 bases between. This CDR3 contains 13 residues. The CDR3 is CASSWGQNYEQYF. CDR3 in DNA: TGCGCCAGCAGCTGGGGTCAGAACTACGAGCAGTACTTC.

The chain has TRBV18 and TRBJ2-4; D is possibly TRBD2 (6 bases). Germline CDR1 and CDR2: KGHSH and LQKENI. V was trimmed by 2 bases and J by 7 bases, leaving 21 bases between them. The CDR3 consists of 17 residues. The CDR3 is CASSPLDQGGGMNIQYF. CDR3 coding DNA: TGTGCCAGCTCACCATTGGACCAGGGAGGAGGAATGAACATTCAGTACTTC.

As concerns this clone: The identical CDR3 is also encoded by other nucleotide sequences in the sample. The gene calls are TRBV30 and TRBJ2-7; D unclear. In germline, CDR1 is GTSNPN, CDR2 SVGIG (reference sequence). Trimming shortened V by 1 base and J by 4 bases, and 5 bases separated the two germline ends. This CDR3 is 11 amino acids long. The DNA of the CDR3 is TGTGCCTGGAGTGGTGGATACGAGCAGTACTTC. Residues: CAWSGGYEQYF.

The rearrangement uses TRBV5-1 and TRBJ1-3, with 7 positions matching TRBD1. The V gene end was trimmed by 2 bases and the J gene end by 0 bases; junction bases not matched to a gene: 5. Germline assignment: CDR1 SGHRS and CDR2 YFSETQ. CDR3 length: 16 amino acids. CDR3 residues: CASSFAGDSSGNTIYF. CDR3 coding DNA: TGCGCCAGCAGCTTCGCGGGGGACAGCTCTGGAAACACCATATATTTT.

This clone was counted a single time. This chain joins TRBV28 and TRBJ2-6, with D possibly being TRBD1 (6 bases). The CDR3 sequence is 18 residues long. The V end lost 3 bases, the J end lost 1 base, and 16 bases lay between the germline ends. Per germline, CDR1 MDHEN and CDR2 SYDVKM. Written as DNA, the CDR3 is TGTGCCAGCAGTTTCCCGGGACATTTGCCGTCTGGGGCCAACGTCCTGACTTTC. It codes for CASSFPGHLPSGANVLTF.

V and J are TRBV30 and TRBJ1-6; weak D call: TRBD1 (6 bases). The CDR3 runs 16 residues. The germline V gene has CDR1 GTSNPN and CDR2 SVGIG (reference sequence). Trimming cost V 0 bases and J 5 bases, with 14 bases left between them. The CDR3, as DNA: TGTGCCTGGAGTGTGACGGGGGGCTTGGATAATTCACCCCTCCACTTT. Translation gives CAWSVTGGLDNSPLHF.

V gene TRBV28 combines with J gene TRBJ1-2, with a tentative D call TRBD1 (6 bases). The CDR3 is 15 residues long. CDR1 MDHEN and CDR2 SYDVKM come from the germline V gene. V lost 6 bases and J 7 bases, leaving 21 bases between the germline ends. CDR3 region: CASRPRGGTVFGYTF. DNA for the CDR3: TGTGCCAGCAGGCCGAGAGGGGGGACTGTGTTTGGCTACACCTTC.

The V call is TRBV10-3, the J call TRBJ1-2; TRBD1 matches at 7 bases. V lost 11 bases to trimming and J lost 10 bases; unmatched junction nucleotides: 16. Germline V gives CDR1 ENHRY, CDR2 SYGVKD. The CDR3 extends over 13 amino acids. In DNA form, the CDR3 reads TGTGCCGCTGCGGCCGATCCGGGACAGCCCTACACCTTC. It yields the protein CAAAADPGQPYTF.

The chain couples TRBV28 to TRBJ1-1, with D perhaps TRBD1 (5 bases). Trimming pared 9 bases from V and 11 bases from J, leaving 13 bases between. Germline CDR1 MDHEN, CDR2 SYDVKM. This CDR3 is built from 10 residues. CDR3 amino acids: CASKGTEAFF. As DNA, the CDR3 is TGTGCCAGTAAGGGGACGGAGGCTTTCTTT.

V usage is TRBV19 and J usage is TRBJ1-5, with a tentative D call TRBD1 (6 bases). V lost 2 bases and J 7 bases, leaving 12 bases between the germline ends. This CDR3 comprises 14 residues. Germline values: CDR1 LNHDA, CDR2 SQIVND (reference sequence). This CDR3 is CASSIQGTQQPQHF. The CDR3 bases are TGTGCCAGTAGTATACAGGGGACCCAACAGCCCCAGCATTTT.

V and J are TRBV7-9 and TRBJ1-6; D perhaps matches TRBD1 (5 bases). Looked up from germline, CDR1 is SEHNR and CDR2 is FQNEAQ (reference sequence). The V gene lost 4 bases and the J gene lost 10 bases, with 17 bases spanning the gap. The CDR3 has 15 amino acids. The DNA of the CDR3 is TGTGCCAGCAGCTCCTCGGTAGGGGTCGGATCACCCCTCCACTTT. It yields the protein CASSSSVGVGSPLHF.

The rearrangement joins TRBV7-2 to TRBJ1-5; possible D gene TRBD1, 6 bases. V was clipped by 1 base and J by 6 bases, with 13 bases between them. The CDR3 covers 15 residues. Germline V gene sequence: CDR1 SGHTA, CDR2 FQGNSA. Here the CDR3 DNA reads TGTGCCAGCAGCTTAGAATACCAACAGGGTCAGCCCCAGCATTTT. The encoded protein is CASSLEYQQGQPQHF.

The chain links TRBV6-5 to TRBJ1-4; D is undetermined. This CDR3 is built from 15 residues. Germline assignment: CDR1 MNHEY and CDR2 SVGAGI. The germline V and J ends were trimmed by 2 bases and 8 bases, with 15 bases remaining between them. In DNA, the CDR3 is TGTGCCAGCAGTTACGCCGGAGGCTTTGGCGAAAAACTGTTTTTT. Protein product: CASSYAGGFGEKLFF.

As regards this clone: The sample carries other DNA sequences with the same CDR3. V and J are TRBV4-2 and TRBJ2-7, with 9 bases lining up with TRBD2. V shed 1 base and J 2 bases; nucleotides not matched to a gene: 3. CDR1 is LGHNA, CDR2 YNFKEQ, per germline. This CDR3 has 15 amino acids. CDR3 amino acids: CASSQGSSGTYEQYF. The CDR3 nucleotides read TGTGCCAGCAGCCAAGGGTCTAGCGGGACCTACGAGCAGTACTTC.

The chain couples TRBV5-1 to TRBJ2-7; D may be TRBD2 (6 bases). Germline V gene sequence: CDR1 SGHRS, CDR2 YFSETQ. This CDR3 spans 14 amino acids. V was shortened by 7 bases and J by 2 bases, with 16 bases between the two germline ends. CDR3 region: CASEDEGGTYEQYF. For the CDR3, the DNA is TGCGCCAGCGAGGACGAGGGAGGCACCTACGAGCAGTACTTC.

The V call is TRBV9, the J call TRBJ2-1, with 15 bases identical to TRBD2. The germline CDR1 and CDR2 sequences are SGDLS and YYNGEE. CDR3 length equals 19 residues. After removal of 3 bases from V and 8 bases from J, the junction contained 15 bases not matched to a gene. The CDR3 DNA follows: TGTGCCAGCAGCGAGGGACTAGCGGGAGGCCTGGACCGTTTGGATGAGCAGTTCTTC. Its protein product is CASSEGLAGGLDRLDEQFF.

The chain links TRBV6-5 to TRBJ2-7, with 13 positions matching TRBD2. Per germline, CDR1 MNHEY and CDR2 SVGAGI. V lost 6 bases, J lost 7 bases, and 9 bases stayed unmatched. The CDR3 is 15 amino acids. CDR3 region: CASSRLTSGRREQYF. The CDR3 nucleotides read TGTGCCAGCAGCCGACTGACTAGCGGGAGGAGGGAGCAGTACTTC.

The chain has TRBV30 and TRBJ2-7; 9 bases are a match to TRBD2. Losses at the gene ends were 4 bases for V and 6 bases for J; bases not matched to a gene: 10. Germline CDR1 and CDR2: GTSNPN and SVGIG (reference sequence). The CDR3 has 14 residues. The CDR3: CAWTDVAGVSEQYF. The CDR3 DNA is TGTGCCTGGACTGACGTAGCGGGAGTAAGCGAGCAGTACTTC.

The V and J genes are TRBV28 and TRBJ2-6; D may match TRBD1 or TRBD2 (6 bases each). The CDR3 has 18 amino acids. Trimming took 8 bases from V and 0 from J, leaving 20 bases between them. In germline, CDR1 is MDHEN, CDR2 SYDVKM. The CDR3 sequence: CASGIQGGWVSGANVLTF. The CDR3 nucleotides are TGTGCCAGCGGAATACAGGGAGGATGGGTCTCTGGGGCCAACGTCCTGACTTTC.

This chain links TRBV21-1 with TRBJ2-2; the table assigns TRBD2, which was not confirmed against the DNA. TRBV21-1 is a pseudogene locus. The length of the CDR3 is 13 residues. The CDR3 region has the DNA TGTGCCAGCAGCATTACGAACACCGGGGAGCTGTTTTTT. Encoded protein: CASSITNTGELFF.

The chain uses TRBV6-1 and TRBJ2-5, with TRBD2 as a possible D gene (6 bases). Germline V lookup: CDR1 MNHNS, CDR2 SASEGT. Trimming cost V 4 bases and J 2 bases, with 11 bases left between them. The CDR3 extends over 14 amino acids. CDR3 nucleotides: TGTGCCAGCAGTGTTGGGGGGAGGCAAGAGACCCAGTACTTC. Its protein product is CASSVGGRQETQYF.

This chain links TRBV6-6 with TRBJ2-7; TRBD2 matches at 7 bases. J was trimmed by 2 bases and V by 5 bases; bases with no gene match: 9. This CDR3 spans 15 amino acids. The V gene's germline CDR1 is MNHNY and CDR2 SVGAGI (reference sequence). DNA for the CDR3: TGTGCCAGCAGTCCCCGAGGGAGGGGCGCCTACGAGCAGTACTTC. It encodes CASSPRGRGAYEQYF.

The CDR3 protein is CASSVGITGNQPQHF. The CDR3 DNA is TGTGCCAGCAGCGTAGGTATAACAGGGAATCAGCCCCAGCATTTT. This rearrangement joins TRBV9 to TRBJ1-5, with a possible D match to TRBD1 (6 bases). The CDR3 totals 15 residues. Trimming removed 0 bases from V and 4 bases from J, with 11 bases in between. Germline CDR1 is SGDLS and CDR2 is YYNGEE.

The chain employs TRBV4-1 and TRBJ2-1; 8 bases line up with TRBD2. Germline V CDR1 and CDR2: MGHRA, YSYEKL. The CDR3 length is 16 residues. V shed 3 bases, J shed 8 bases, and the junction held 12 bases outside the gene matches. CDR3 amino acids: CASSHHRGGRRYEQFF. For the CDR3, the DNA is TGCGCCAGCAGCCACCATCGTGGCGGGAGGAGATATGAGCAGTTCTTC.

This chain links TRBV9 with TRBJ2-7; 11 nucleotides agree with TRBD2. CDR1 and CDR2 from the germline V gene are SGDLS and YYNGEE. With 0 bases clipped from V and 2 bases from J, the junction kept 10 bases outside the gene matches. This CDR3 spans 18 amino acids. The CDR3 loop is CASSVGLAGPRVTYEQYF. Written as DNA, the CDR3 is TGTGCCAGCAGCGTAGGACTAGCGGGACCGAGAGTAACCTACGAGCAGTACTTC.